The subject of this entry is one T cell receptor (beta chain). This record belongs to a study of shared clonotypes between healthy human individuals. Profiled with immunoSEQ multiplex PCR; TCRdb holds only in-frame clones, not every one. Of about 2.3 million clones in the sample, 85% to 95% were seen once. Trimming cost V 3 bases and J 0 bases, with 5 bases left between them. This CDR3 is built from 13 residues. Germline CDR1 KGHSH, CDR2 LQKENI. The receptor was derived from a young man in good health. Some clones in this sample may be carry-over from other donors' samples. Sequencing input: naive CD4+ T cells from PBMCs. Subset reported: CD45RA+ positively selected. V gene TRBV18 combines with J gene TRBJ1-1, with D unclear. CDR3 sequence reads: CASSPKMNTEAFF. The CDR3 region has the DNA TGTGCCAGCTCACCCAAGATGAACACTGAAGCTTTCTTT. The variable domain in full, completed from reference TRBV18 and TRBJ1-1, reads NAGVMQNPRHLVRRRGQEARLRCSPMKGHSHVYWYRQLPEEGLKFMVYLQKENIIDESGMPKERFSAEFPKEGPSILRIQQVVRGDSAAYFCASSPKMNTEAFFGQGTRLTVV.